This paragraph reports one T cell receptor beta chain. This clonotype appeared a few times. This receptor's antigen is unknown. Per-base qualities were not stored, and no clone one base away is much larger. Instrument used: Illumina HiSeq 2000. TCR beta chain libraries were generated by multiplex PCR amplification. The amplified TCR beta chain products were analyzed by high-throughput sequencing. Through fastp at Q25 and MiXCR, TCRdb rebuilt clones from the public reads, retaining in-frame beta chains. One record per CDR3 amino acid sequence lists the most common genes and DNA. The sample table holds more than 200,000 distinct CDR3 sequences, of which roughly 32% were seen once. The ten largest account for approximately 1.4% of the sample. Lymph node samples were obtained from the axillary draining lymph nodes of breast cancer patients. The CDR3 contains 14 residues, cysteine and phenylalanine counted. Just CDR3 DNA is preserved here, 42 bases in frame from base 1. V drops 3 bases and J drops 6 bases, leaving 12 bases in between. CDR1 and CDR2 were assigned from the germline V gene as KGHSH and LQKENI.

This sample was included in a study of breast tumors, draining lymph nodes, adjacent tissues (dated by TCRdb to between 2015 and 2016). With respect to the entire study: The study compared TCR beta repertoires across tumor, adjacent nontumor tissue and axillary lymph nodes from breast cancer patients. The study was designed to assess the relationships and possible T-cell exchange between tumor, surrounding tissue and draining lymph node repertoires in human breast cancer. The paper as a whole reports these results and caveats: A scenario in which most tumor T cells derive from the lymph node and then expand within tumor tissue was judged to be consistent with the data. Tumors showed preferential V and J gene usage, and their T-cell repertoire diversity fell below that of lymph nodes yet above that of nontumor tissue. The similarity between tumor and nontumor tissue repertoires was significantly greater in luminal-like breast cancer than in basal-like breast cancer. The study presented the conclusion that tumor T cells originate in lymph nodes as consistent with a hypothesis, not as something directly demonstrated.

The receptor was derived from a female donor with breast cancer. Some clones in this sample may be carry-over from other donors' samples. The chain couples TRBV18 to TRBJ2-1, with TRBD1 perhaps the D gene, on 6 matching bases. The sequencing input was axillary lymph node tissue. The CDR3 amino acid sequence is: CASSPYKQGNEQFF. The nucleotide sequence is given as TGTGCCAGCTCACCCTATAAACAGGGCAATGAGCAGTTCTTC. Reference TRBV18 and TRBJ2-1 proteins supply the regions before and after the CDR3; the full variable domain is: NAGVMQNPRHLVRRRGQEARLRCSPMKGHSHVYWYRQLPEEGLKFMVYLQKENIIDESGMPKERFSAEFPKEGPSILRIQQVVRGDSAAYFCASSPYKQGNEQFFGPGTRLTVL.